This T cell receptor beta chain was retrieved from a study of T cell changes during pregnancy in multiple sclerosis. V lost 4 bases, J lost 5 bases, and 6 bases lay in between. This CDR3 comprises 13 residues. Germline lookup yields CDR1 WSHSY and CDR2 SAAADI. Clones were sequenced by immunoSEQ multiplex PCR, and TCRdb holds only the in-frame ones, with some missing. The table records approximately 31,000 clones, about 92% of them present only once. The source is a female donor with multiple sclerosis, enrolled in a pregnancy study. The specimen was CD4+ T cells from peripheral blood mononuclear cells, collected in the second trimester of pregnancy. This chain joins TRBV10-2 and TRBJ1-6; maybe TRBD1 (6 bases). The CDR3 spells CASSGTDNSPLHF. The CDR3 coding sequence is TGCGCCAGCAGTGGGACAGATAATTCACCCCTCCACTTT.